Below are 15 T cell receptor beta chains sequenced from a single sample in a study of early T cells in non-severe SARS-CoV-2 infection. MiXCR, applied by TCRdb to the 5' RACE reads, yields one record per CDR3 protein. The sample lists some 70,000 distinct CDR3 sequences, roughly an eighth seen once, with about 3.9% in the top ten. What was sequenced was whole blood. All receptors derive from an adult who was a healthcare worker with PCR-confirmed SARS-CoV-2 infection or an uninfected control (not recorded which).

Ten or more counts support this clonotype. The V call is TRBV6-1, the J call TRBJ2-1; 9 nucleotides match TRBD1. This CDR3 comprises 16 residues. With V trimmed by 7 bases and J by 2 bases, 9 bases remained unmatched. Per germline, CDR1 MNHNS and CDR2 SASEGT. The CDR3 here is CASKPGTGFTYNEQFF. The CDR3 nucleotides read TGTGCCAGCAAACCCGGGACAGGGTTTACCTACAATGAGCAGTTCTTC.

In this sample, this clonotype turned up a few times. The chain links TRBV3-1 to TRBJ2-3; tentative D call: TRBD2 (5 bases). This CDR3 has 16 residues. Germline values: CDR1 LGHDT, CDR2 YNNKEL (reference sequence). Trimming took 4 bases from V and 0 from J, leaving 14 bases between them. DNA for the CDR3: TGTGCCAGCAGCCCCTGGACTGCCTCTAGCACAGATACGCAGTATTTT. Protein sequence: CASSPWTASSTDTQYF.

The rearrangement links TRBV25-1 to TRBJ2-1; D not certain. There are 13 residues in the CDR3. CDR1 is MGHDK and CDR2 is SYGVNS in the germline V gene. V lost 4 bases and J 6 bases, leaving 10 bases between the germline ends. The CDR3: CASSASWGNEQFF. CDR3 sequence (DNA): TGTGCCAGCAGTGCTAGTTGGGGCAATGAGCAGTTCTTC.

Many counts were recorded for this clonotype. The V call is TRBV3-1, the J call TRBJ2-7, with no clear D. CDR1 and CDR2 (germline): LGHDT, YNNKEL (reference sequence). Trimming pared 1 base from V and 3 bases from J, leaving 4 bases between. This CDR3 has 12 residues. CDR3 sequence: CASSQAVYEQYF. DNA for the CDR3: TGTGCCAGCAGCCAAGCGGTCTACGAGCAGTACTTC.

The rearrangement joins TRBV28 to TRBJ2-4; the D gene is possibly TRBD1 (5 bases). Germline CDR1 is MDHEN and CDR2 is SYDVKM. The CDR3 covers 16 residues. V was shortened by 6 bases and J by 0 bases, with 15 bases between the two germline ends. CDR3 in DNA: TGTGCCAGCAGGATCACGGCAGGGTTAGCCAAAAACATTCAGTACTTC. It encodes CASRITAGLAKNIQYF.

The table lists this clonotype with a count of one. The chain carries TRBV6-2 or TRBV6-3 and TRBJ2-1; D not resolved. The germline CDR1 and CDR2 sequences are MNHEY and SVGEGT. The CDR3 length is 12 residues. Trimming pared 2 bases from V and 6 bases from J, leaving 5 bases between. CDR3 in amino acids: CASSYLSNEQFF. The DNA for the CDR3 is TGTGCCAGCAGTTACCTCTCCAATGAGCAGTTCTTC.

This clonotype has a count of ten or more. V gene TRBV30 combines with J gene TRBJ1-1; D not resolved. Per germline, CDR1 GTSNPN and CDR2 SVGIG (reference sequence). The ends were cut back, 2 bases at V and 5 bases at J, with 9 bases in the middle. The CDR3 is 12 amino acids. The CDR3 region has the DNA TGTGCCTGGAGTCCGATAAATACTGAAGCTTTCTTT. As protein: CAWSPINTEAFF.

This clonotype was picked up a small number of times. The chain employs TRBV27 and TRBJ1-1; D call uncertain. This CDR3 comprises 13 residues. The V end lost 3 bases, the J end lost 6 bases, and 11 bases lay between the germline ends. Per the germline V gene, CDR1 is MNHEY and CDR2 is SMNVEV (reference sequence). In DNA, the CDR3 is TGTGCCAGCAGTTTCCGTAATATGGCTGAAGCTTTCTTT. This translates into CASSFRNMAEAFF.

This clonotype showed up just a few times. The chain employs TRBV9 and TRBJ2-3; D could derive from TRBD1 or TRBD2 (5 bases each). Looked up from germline, CDR1 is SGDLS and CDR2 is YYNGEE. Trimming took off 4 bases at V and 1 base at J, with 13 bases between the two ends. CDR3 size: 15 residues. In DNA, the CDR3 is TGTGCCAGCAGCTTCGGGACGCCTGGCACAGATACGCAGTATTTT. Protein: CASSFGTPGTDTQYF. Combining the CDR3 with reference TRBV9 and TRBJ2-3 gives the whole variable domain DSGVTQTPKHLITATGQRVTLRCSPRSGDLSVYWYQQSLDQGLQFLIQYYNGEERAKGNILERFSAQQFPDLHSELNLSSLELGDSALYFCASSFGTPGTDTQYFGPGTRLTVL.

This sequence joins TRBV6-1 and TRBJ2-7; D call uncertain. The germline V gene encodes CDR1 MNHNS and CDR2 SASEGT. V lost 4 bases and J lost 4, with 2 bases in between. The CDR3 runs 10 residues. DNA of the CDR3: TGTGCCAGCAGTGGGTACGAGCAGTACTTC. This sequence encodes CASSGYEQYF.

The rearrangement uses TRBV7-3 and TRBJ2-1; 9 positions match TRBD2. Germline V lookup: CDR1 SGHTA, CDR2 FQGTGA. This CDR3 has 17 residues. After removal of 2 bases from V and 7 bases from J, the junction contained 12 bases not matched to a gene. The CDR3 protein is CASSLFIRASGANEQFF. For the CDR3, the DNA is TGTGCCAGCAGCTTATTTATTCGGGCTAGCGGGGCAAATGAGCAGTTCTTC.

V usage is TRBV28 and J usage is TRBJ2-3; no definite D call. The CDR3 is 15 amino acids. The ends were cut back, 5 bases at V and 0 bases at J, with 12 bases in the middle. Germline-derived CDR1 and CDR2 are MDHEN and SYDVKM. CDR3 nucleotides: TGTGCCAGCAGTCCTTGGACCCCGAGCACAGATACGCAGTATTTT. As protein: CASSPWTPSTDTQYF.

Comment on this clonotype: Germline and junction disagree at one end, which may indicate a read error. This rearrangement joins TRBV7-2 to TRBJ2-3; a weak D match, TRBD2 (6 bases). Germline V lookup: CDR1 SGHTA, CDR2 FQGNSA. There are 14 residues in the CDR3. Here the CDR3 reads CANSTSGCTDTQYF. CDR3 DNA: TGTGCCAACAGCACCAGCGGGTGCACAGATACGCAGTATTTT. The full variable domain, in which reference TRBV7-2 and TRBJ2-3 provide the parts outside the CDR3, is GAGVSQSPSNKVTEKGKDVELRCDPISGHTALYWYRQSLGQGLEFLIYFQGNSAPDKSGLPSDRFSAERTGGSVSTLTIQRTQQEDSAVYLCANSTSGCTDTQYFGPGTRLTVL.

Ten or more counts support this clonotype. J is TRBJ2-1 and V is TRBV6-2 or TRBV6-3; TRBD1 aligns across 7 bases. CDR1 and CDR2 from the germline V gene are MNHEY and SVGEGT. CDR3 length: 15 residues. Trimming removed 7 bases from V and 4 bases from J; junction bases left unmatched: 10. The CDR3 DNA reads TGTGCCAGCATTCCTGACAGGGTCGGTTACAATGAGCAGTTCTTC. It translates to CASIPDRVGYNEQFF.

DNA of the CDR3: TGCGTCGAGTGCAATGAGCAGTTCTTC. Translated: CVECNEQFF. V is TRBV29-1 and J is TRBJ2-1; D remains unclear. This CDR3 has 9 residues. Per the germline V gene, CDR1 is SQVTM and CDR2 is ANQGSEA.